One and the same sample provided the 23 T cell receptor beta chains below, sequenced in a study of T cell responses to AZD1222 COVID-19 vaccine. Sequenced by immunoSEQ multiplex PCR; TCRdb stores in-frame clones only, minus some. The data show over 110,000 clones, almost 90% seen once. Sequencing was performed on peripheral blood, taken 28 days after the second AZD1222 dose. These receptors came from an adult who received the AZD1222 COVID-19 vaccine.

This chain joins TRBV2 and TRBJ2-1; TRBD2 might be the D (6 bases). CDR1 is SNHLY, CDR2 FYNNEI, per germline. V lost 10 bases and J lost 7, with 14 bases in between. This CDR3 spans 12 amino acids. This CDR3 reads CATSGSRNEQFF. The CDR3 bases are TGTGCCACCTCCGGGAGCAGGAATGAGCAGTTCTTC.

The chain employs TRBV30 and TRBJ1-5; D gene unclear. The CDR3 sequence is 14 residues long. Trimming removed 1 base at V and 1 base at J, with 8 bases between. Germline V gene sequence: CDR1 GTSNPN, CDR2 SVGIG (reference sequence). The CDR3 DNA sequence: TGTGCCTGGAGTGCCGCGGTCAGCAATCAGCCCCAGCATTTT. It translates to CAWSAAVSNQPQHF. The full variable domain, with the rest looked up from reference TRBV30 and TRBJ1-5, is SQTIHQWPATLVQPVGSPLSLECTVEGTSNPNLYWYRQAAGRGLQLLFYSVGIGQISSEVPQNLSASRPQDRQFILSSKKLLLSDSGFYLCAWSAAVSNQPQHFGDGTRLSIL.

This clone was counted once. The genes are TRBV13 and TRBJ2-7; the D is unclear. Germline V CDR1 and CDR2: PRHDT, FYEKMQ (reference sequence). With 3 bases removed from V and 2 bases from J, the gap between germline ends came to 11 bases. The CDR3 runs to 14 residues. CDR3 coding DNA: TGTGCCAGCAGCTTGTGGGTCAGCCCCTACGAGCAGTACTTC. Translation: CASSLWVSPYEQYF.

In this sample, this clone turned up once. The rearrangement joins TRBV28 to TRBJ1-4, with D unresolved. V shed 5 bases and J shed 4 bases, with 14 bases lying between them. The CDR3 has 15 residues. Per the germline V gene, CDR1 is MDHEN and CDR2 is SYDVKM. The CDR3 bases are TGTGCCAGCAGTCCTCCGTTGGGCCTTAATGAAAAACTGTTTTTT. Its translation: CASSPPLGLNEKLFF.

This rearrangement joins TRBV20-1 to TRBJ1-4, with D hard to call. The CDR3 consists of 11 residues. Per the germline V gene, CDR1 is DFQATT and CDR2 is SNEGSKA (reference sequence). V gave up 1 base and J gave up 6 bases, with 3 bases separating them. CDR3 DNA: TGCAGTGCTAGAGGGGATGAAAAACTGTTTTTT. Translation: CSARGDEKLFF.

The CDR3 here is CASSLAGRYNEQFF. CDR3 DNA sequence: TGTGCCAGCAGTTTAGCAGGACGGTACAATGAGCAGTTCTTC. The chain couples TRBV28 to TRBJ2-1; no firm D call. The germline V and J ends were trimmed by 2 bases and 4 bases, with 9 bases remaining between them. This CDR3 has 14 residues. Germline loops: CDR1 MDHEN, CDR2 SYDVKM.

The V gene is TRBV11-2, the J gene TRBJ2-5; D unresolved. Germline V gene sequence: CDR1 SGHAT, CDR2 FQNNGV. The CDR3 extends over 13 amino acids. V was cut by 1 base and J by 4 bases, with 7 bases left in between. The CDR3 bases are TGTGCCAGCAGCTTAGCAGAAAGAGAGACCCAGTACTTC. Protein: CASSLAERETQYF.

The chain links TRBV5-1 to TRBJ1-2; D is ambiguous. CDR1 and CDR2 (germline): SGHRS, YFSETQ. The V gene lost 1 base and the J gene lost 6 bases, with 16 bases spanning the gap. This CDR3 region has 15 residues. The CDR3 bases are TGCGCCAGCAGCTTGAATACCGGGTTGGGGAATGGCTACACCTTC. This translates into CASSLNTGLGNGYTF.

The genes are TRBV28 and TRBJ2-4, with TRBD2 matching over 13 bases. With 4 bases clipped from V and 6 bases from J, the junction kept 6 bases outside the gene matches. CDR1 MDHEN and CDR2 SYDVKM come from the germline V gene. The CDR3 contains 16 residues. The chain's CDR3 is CASSSGGLAGRNIQYF. Here the CDR3 DNA reads TGTGCCAGCAGTTCGGGGGGACTAGCGGGACGAAACATTCAGTACTTC.

The V gene is TRBV5-1, the J gene TRBJ1-1; D call uncertain. V dropped 5 bases and J dropped 4 bases, with 12 bases sitting between them. Germline loops: CDR1 SGHRS, CDR2 YFSETQ. The CDR3 is made up of 13 amino acids. In nucleotides, the CDR3 is TGCGCCAGCAGGGTTCAAGAGGGCACTGAAGCTTTCTTT. It translates to CASRVQEGTEAFF. Supplemented by reference TRBV5-1 and TRBJ1-1, the full variable domain reads KAGVTQTPRYLIKTRGQQVTLSCSPISGHRSVSWYQQTPGQGLQFLFEYFSETQRNKGNFPGRFSGRQFSNSRSEMNVSTLELGDSALYLCASRVQEGTEAFFGQGTRLTVV.

This chain links TRBV2 with TRBJ1-4; no firm D call. There are 17 residues in the CDR3. The germline V gene encodes CDR1 SNHLY and CDR2 FYNNEI. With 0 bases removed from V and 5 bases from J, the gap between germline ends came to 16 bases. Here the CDR3 DNA reads TGTGCCAGCAGTGAAGCGCTTCGCGGCAGTCAAAATGAAAAACTGTTTTTT. Translated: CASSEALRGSQNEKLFF.

This clone is a singleton in its sample. The chain uses TRBV28 and TRBJ2-1; D is possibly TRBD2 (6 bases). Germline assignment: CDR1 MDHEN and CDR2 SYDVKM. The CDR3 sequence is 18 residues long. V lost 4 bases and J 3 bases, leaving 22 bases between the germline ends. Here the CDR3 reads CASSSHEGLAPFYNEQFF. The CDR3 DNA sequence: TGTGCCAGCAGTTCCCATGAGGGTCTAGCGCCCTTCTACAATGAGCAGTTCTTC.

This clone was seen just once. This rearrangement joins TRBV28 to TRBJ1-4; no firm D call. The CDR3 loop spans 16 amino acids. With 4 bases removed from V and 0 bases from J, the gap between germline ends came to 12 bases. Per germline, CDR1 MDHEN and CDR2 SYDVKM. The CDR3 DNA sequence: TGTGCCAGCAGTTCCCCTCACGTAGCAACTAATGAAAAACTGTTTTTT. Its protein product is CASSSPHVATNEKLFF.

This rearrangement joins TRBV24-1 to TRBJ1-5; D unresolved. This CDR3 region has 14 residues. The V and J ends lost 2 bases and 4 bases respectively, with 8 bases between them. Germline CDR1 reads KGHDR; CDR2 reads SFDVKD. The DNA for the CDR3 is TGTGCCACCAGTGATTCCTATCTAAATCAGCCCCAGCATTTT. This translates into CATSDSYLNQPQHF.

This sequence joins TRBV9 and TRBJ2-1; the D is unclear. The CDR3 is 17 residues long. The germline CDR1 and CDR2 sequences are SGDLS and YYNGEE. Deletions cut 4 bases from V and 0 bases from J, with 17 bases between. This chain's CDR3 is CASSYTEVAGSYNEQFF. In nucleotides, the CDR3 is TGTGCCAGCAGCTATACCGAGGTGGCAGGCTCCTACAATGAGCAGTTCTTC.

The chain recombines TRBV28 with TRBJ1-3, with D maybe TRBD1 (6 bases). This CDR3 region has 17 residues. Germline lookup yields CDR1 MDHEN and CDR2 SYDVKM. The V gene lost 3 bases and the J gene lost 0 bases, with 15 bases spanning the gap. DNA for the CDR3: TGTGCCAGCAGTTTCGAGACAGGCCTGAGCTCTGGAAACACCATATATTTT. It is translated as CASSFETGLSSGNTIYF.

This clone was found a few times. The chain uses TRBV11-2 and TRBJ2-7; D might be TRBD2 (5 bases). The CDR3 totals 14 residues. The V and J ends lost 2 bases and 2 bases respectively, with 10 bases between them. Germline loops: CDR1 SGHAT, CDR2 FQNNGV. The CDR3 nucleotides are TGTGCCAGCAGCTTAACTCGCGGGCCCTACGAGCAGTACTTC. This encodes CASSLTRGPYEQYF.

CDR3 nucleotides: TGTGCCAGTAGTATGCGGGGCGAGAACACTGAAGCTTTCTTT. This codes for CASSMRGENTEAFF. The chain links TRBV19 to TRBJ1-1; D possibly corresponds to TRBD1 (5 bases). Trimming left V 3 bases short and J 1 base short, with 9 bases between. The CDR3 length is 14 residues. CDR1 LNHDA and CDR2 SQIVND come from the germline V gene (reference sequence).

The V and J genes are TRBV4-3 and TRBJ2-7; D perhaps matches TRBD1 (5 bases). The V and J ends lost 3 bases and 0 bases respectively, with 9 bases between them. The CDR3 spans 14 residues. Germline V lookup: CDR1 LGHNA, CDR2 YSLEER. The CDR3 DNA reads as TGCGCCAGCAGCCAGACAGTGAACTCCTACGAGCAGTACTTC. Translating gives CASSQTVNSYEQYF.

This rearrangement joins TRBV2 to TRBJ1-2; the D gene is possibly TRBD1 (6 bases). The CDR3 has 15 amino acids. V was clipped by 5 bases and J by 4 bases, with 17 bases between them. Germline V gene lookup returns CDR1 SNHLY and CDR2 FYNNEI. CDR3 coding DNA: TGTGCCAGCAGTAGGGACACCCCCTGGCGCTATGGCTACACCTTC. Protein: CASSRDTPWRYGYTF.

J is TRBJ1-6 and V is TRBV5-5, with 7 bases lining up with TRBD1. Per germline, CDR1 SGHKS and CDR2 YYEKEE (reference sequence). V trimming: 7 bases; J trimming: 5 bases; junction bases outside the gene matches: 9. This CDR3 is 15 amino acids long. The CDR3 region has the DNA TGTGCCAGCTGGAATCGACAGGGAGATAATTCACCCCTCCACTTT. Encoded protein: CASWNRQGDNSPLHF.

This clone has more than one count but fewer than ten. The chain uses TRBV5-1 and TRBJ2-5; D remains unclear. Between the trimmed V and J ends, which lost 5 bases and 0 bases, there was a span of 8 bases. Germline loops: CDR1 SGHRS, CDR2 YFSETQ. The CDR3 spans 13 residues. CDR3 nucleotides: TGCGCCAGCAGGGCAGAGAACCAAGAGACCCAGTACTTC. Translating it yields CASRAENQETQYF.

CDR3 region: CASSENVWDREQYV. For the CDR3, the DNA is TGTGCCAGCAGTGAAAATGTGTGGGACAGGGAACAGTACGTC. The genes are TRBV6-1 and TRBJ2-7; 9 nucleotides match TRBD1. This CDR3 is 14 amino acids long. From germline, CDR1 is MNHNS and CDR2 SASEGT. The V and J ends lost 2 bases and 10 bases, in that order; junction bases with no gene match: 9.